The source of this T cell receptor (beta chain) is a study of Graves' ophthalmopathy and Graves' hyperthyroidism. Study summary: Researchers obtained peripheral blood at initial diagnosis, before any treatment had begun. Points from the study as a whole: Most expanded thyroid clonotypes above 0.001 frequency also appeared in blood.

Only a few counts were recorded for this clonotype. Its antigen is not known. Amplification targeted the TCR beta CDR3 regions, with RNA transcripts as the source material. The first round was an RT-PCR with HTBI primers, and the second round was a multiplex PCR. Each CDR3 protein gets one entry after TCRdb re-called the multiplex PCR reads with MiXCR. The sample carries about 740,000 distinct CDR3 sequences, 40% recorded once. Among the exclusions were patients with other autoimmune diseases, uncontrolled infections, pregnancy or lactation. This CDR3 is built from 13 residues. Germline V CDR1 and CDR2: SGHDT, YYEEEE. V lost 0 bases and J 7 bases, leaving 11 bases between the germline ends.

This TCR came from an adult man with Graves' ophthalmopathy. The V gene is TRBV5-6, the J gene TRBJ2-7, with a tentative D call TRBD1 (6 bases). Sequencing was done on a sample of peripheral blood. CDR3 sequence (DNA): TGTGCCAGCAGCTTGGGGGACAATGGAGAGCAGTACTTC. Protein product: CASSLGDNGEQYF. The variable domain in full, completed from reference TRBV5-6 and TRBJ2-7, reads DAGVTQSPTHLIKTRGQQVTLRCSPKSGHDTVSWYQQALGQGPQFIFQYYEEEERQRGNFPDRFSGHQFPNYSSELNVNALLLGDSALYLCASSLGDNGEQYFGPGTRLTVT.